This paragraph covers one TCR beta chain sequence. Antigen: not known. Germline V gives CDR1 SGHDT, CDR2 YYEEEE. The V end lost 4 bases, the J end lost 4 bases, and 17 bases lay between the germline ends. The CDR3 sequence is 15 residues long. This sample is part of a study of cytomegalovirus exposure and HLA in healthy donors. It was with 60 Vbeta and 13 Jbeta primers that the PCR ran. Measured with immunoSEQ multiplex PCR; TCRdb has only the in-frame clones, and not every one. The top ten hold approximately 5.4% of the sample, which has 110,000 or so clones, about two thirds seen once. General study points: A previous analysis found most TCR beta V segments productive roughly 90% or roughly 30% of the time. When a later analysis was performed, an Asian-associated ancestry cluster reportedly had fewer N-insertions than the approximately 680-donor mean.

The rearrangement links TRBV5-6 to TRBJ1-2, with D perhaps matching TRBD1 (6 bases). The receptor comes from a woman in her 70s in good health and CMV-seropositive. The specimen was PBMCs. The CDR3, as DNA: TGTGCCAGCAGCCCATACGGACAGCGTTCCTATGGCTACACCTTC. Its translation: CASSPYGQRSYGYTF.